This TCR beta chain came from a study of identical twins. The CDR3 is 13 residues long. Trimming left V 8 bases short and J 8 bases short, with 16 bases between. CDR1 is MGHDK, CDR2 SYGVNS, per germline. Findings and limits, study-wide: Within cord blood, abundant beta clonotypes carried fewer insertions, but memory repertoires showed no such trend.

On this clonotype itself: What it binds is unknown.

TCRdb re-derived calls from the 5' RACE reads in MiXCR, one entry per CDR3 protein. The table records around 470,000 distinct CDR3 sequences, 13% to 15% of them present only once. These sequences were also reported in another study, on yellow fever vaccine responses in identical twins.

This sequence was found in a woman younger than 35 in good health. The rearrangement uses TRBV25-1 and TRBJ2-1, with D perhaps matching TRBD2 (7 bases). Input material: CD4+ T cells sorted from blood. The CDR3 DNA is TGTGCCAGCCGAGGAGGGGGGGCCGATGAGCAGTTCTTC. It specifies CASRGGGADEQFF. The variable domain in full, completed from reference TRBV25-1 and TRBJ2-1, reads EADIYQTPRYLVIGTGKKITLECSQTMGHDKMYWYQQDPGMELHLIHYSYGVNSTEKGDLSSESTVSRIRTEHFPLTLESARPSHTSQYLCASRGGGADEQFFGPGTRLTVL.